This TCR beta chain is drawn from a study of T cell repertoires in cytomegalovirus infection. On the study more broadly: An indication of both CMV infection and matching HLA type came from public TCR beta signatures. Study-wide results and caveats: The study found HLA-C-restricted CMV-specific TCR beta clonotypes dominating the ex vivo response.

This clonotype was recorded a few times. Its antigen is currently unknown. Each CDR3 protein gets one entry after TCRdb re-called the reads with MiXCR. The sample has around 130,000 distinct CDR3 sequences; 8% to 9% are singletons. The TCR was taken from a human donor in good health (CMV status not recorded). Some clones in this sample may be carry-over from other donors' samples. Sequencing input: PBMCs.

The CDR3 loop is CASSYRLAGNEQFF. The DNA of the CDR3 is TGTGCCAGCAGTTACCGACTAGCGGGGAATGAGCAGTTCTTC. V usage is TRBV6-2 or TRBV6-3 and J usage is TRBJ2-1; 11 nucleotides match TRBD2. The CDR3 contains 14 residues. V lost 2 bases, J lost 7 bases, and 1 base stayed unmatched. The germline CDR1 and CDR2 sequences are MNHEY and SVGEGT.